This TCR beta chain was sequenced for a study of cytomegalovirus exposure and HLA in healthy donors. Germline V gene data show CDR1 as MDHEN and CDR2 as SYDVKM. The CDR3 runs 16 residues. Trimming cost V 1 base and J 4 bases, with 16 bases left between them. The PCR had 60 Vbeta and 13 Jbeta primers. Method: immunoSEQ multiplex PCR; TCRdb's copy keeps in-frame clones and lacks some. The sample lists more than 150,000 clones; about four fifths were seen once. To note about this clone: The antigen remains undetermined.

The study's findings and limits: Reportedly, diagnosis of cytomegalovirus status by the classifier showed high specificity and sensitivity.

The TCR was taken from a man aged 50-60 years in good health and CMV-seronegative. The sequenced sample consisted of PBMCs. This chain links TRBV28 with TRBJ2-5; a possible D gene is TRBD1 (5 bases). This chain's CDR3 is CASSLSSGFYGETQYF. The DNA of the CDR3 is TGTGCCAGCAGTTTATCGTCAGGGTTCTATGGAGAGACCCAGTACTTC.